The source of this T cell receptor beta chain is a study of T cell repertoires in cytomegalovirus infection. Study-wide context: In the study, CMV epitopes included recently identified HLA-C-restricted and well-studied HLA-B-restricted ones. Study-wide points: HLA-C-restricted TCR beta clonotypes specific for CMV led the ex vivo response.

TCRdb recomputed calls from the reads with MiXCR, one row per CDR3 protein. The sample carries 450,000 to 600,000 distinct CDR3 sequences, under 55% recorded once. The CDR3 totals 15 residues. Trimming left V 3 bases short and J 5 bases short, with 16 bases between. Points on this clonotype: As yet, its antigen is unknown.

The genes are TRBV12-3 or TRBV12-4 and TRBJ1-2; no clear D. This receptor was obtained from a human donor in good health (CMV status not recorded). Some clones in this sample may be carry-over from other donors' samples. Sequenced here: cultured PBMCs, sampled from culture after CMV antigen stimulation. The CDR3: CASSFKWGIFYGYTF. Here the CDR3 DNA reads TGTGCCAGCAGTTTCAAATGGGGAATTTTTTATGGCTACACCTTC.